Listed below are T cell receptor beta chains from one sample, sequenced in a study of blood T cells in healthy people across ages. TCRdb re-called the 5' RACE reads with MiXCR, one entry per CDR3 protein. The sample holds roughly 860,000 distinct CDR3 sequences, around 62% seen once. Sequenced input: blood. These receptors came from a man in his thirties or forties in good health. CDR3s include the opening cysteine and the closing phenylalanine or tryptophan. The order of the fields is V gene, D gene, CDR3 length, J gene, clone size, CDR3 DNA, CDR3 protein. The D gene is left open where the match is weak. Size values are once, few and many counts, or a class for expanded clones, and some rows have none.

TRBV5-1	TRBD2	16	TRBJ2-3	.	TGCGCCAGCAGCTATTCTAGCGGGGGCGTTGGGGATACGCAGTATTTT	CASSYSSGGVGDTQYF
TRBV4-3	TRBD1	15	TRBJ1-1	.	TGCGCCAGCAGCCTAGAGACAGGGGGGGGAACTGAAGCTTTCTTT	CASSLETGGGTEAFF
TRBV6-4	.	13	TRBJ1-2	few	TGTGCCAGCAGTGACGGAAGAAGTGCTGGCTACACCTTC	CASSDGRSAGYTF
TRBV6-2/TRBV6-3	TRBD1	15	TRBJ2-7	.	TGTGCCAGCAGTCCCTGGACAGGGGGCTGGTACGAGCAGTACTTC	CASSPWTGGWYEQYF
TRBV19	TRBD1	15	TRBJ1-2	.	TGTGCCAGTAGTGCCCGGGACAGCTCGCCCTATGGCTACACCTTC	CASSARDSSPYGYTF
TRBV18	TRBD1	15	TRBJ2-3	.	TGTGCCAGCTCACCTGAGGGGGCTACAACAGATACGCAGTATTTT	CASSPEGATTDTQYF
TRBV28	.	16	TRBJ2-7	.	TGTGCCAGCAGTGACCTACAGGGCCGGGGCTCCTACGAGCAGTACTTC	CASSDLQGRGSYEQYF
TRBV4-2	TRBD1	13	TRBJ2-7	.	TGTGCCAGCAGCCAAGGGACAGGGGGGTCCCAGTACTTC	CASSQGTGGSQYF
TRBV6-1	.	12	TRBJ2-1	once	TGTGCCAGCAGTGAATTGAGGGGCGAGCAGTTCTTC	CASSELRGEQFF
TRBV3-1	.	15	TRBJ2-3	many	TGTGCCAGCAGCCAAGATTGGGCTAGCACAGATACGCAGTATTTT	CASSQDWASTDTQYF
TRBV12-3/TRBV12-4	.	15	TRBJ2-2	.	TGTGCCAGCAGTTTGTTGGGGGCTAACACCGGGGAGCTGTTTTTT	CASSLLGANTGELFF
TRBV2	.	13	TRBJ2-5	many	TGTGCCAGCGGGTTGAATGGATGGGAGACCCAGTACTTC	CASGLNGWETQYF
TRBV29-1	.	11	TRBJ2-7	once	TGCAGCGTCAGGAGAGAAGAGACCCGGTACTTC	CSVRREETRYF
TRBV5-1	TRBD2	14	TRBJ2-1	.	TGCGCCAGCAGGGGCCTAGCGGGGCACAATGAGCAGTTCTTC	CASRGLAGHNEQFF
TRBV6-1	.	14	TRBJ2-1	.	TGTGCCAGCGCCTACACGAGCTCCTACAATGAGCAGTTCTTC	CASAYTSSYNEQFF
TRBV6-5	TRBD1	19	TRBJ2-7	.	TGTGCCAGCAGTTACTCCCCCTATGCCGGGACAGGGGGCCACAATGAGCAGTACTTC	CASSYSPYAGTGGHNEQYF
TRBV2	TRBD2	15	TRBJ2-1	.	TGTGCCAGCAGTCTCAGCGGGGCCACCTACAATGAGCAGTTCTTC	CASSLSGATYNEQFF
TRBV6-2/TRBV6-3	TRBD2	12	TRBJ2-7	.	TGTGCCAGCAGCGGGACTACGCACGAGCAGTACTTC	CASSGTTHEQYF
TRBV6-1	.	13	TRBJ1-5	.	TGTGCCAGCATGCTAAGCTCGGTACGGCCCCAGCATTTT	CASMLSSVRPQHF
TRBV6-2/TRBV6-3	TRBD2	14	TRBJ2-7	.	TGTGCCACCAGGTCCGGGACTAGCTCCTACGAGCAGTACTTC	CATRSGTSSYEQYF
TRBV6-5	.	15	TRBJ2-4	.	TGTGCCAGCAGTTCCCTCCGGTCCGGCTGGGACATTCAGTACTTC	CASSSLRSGWDIQYF
TRBV7-2	.	14	TRBJ1-1	.	TGTGCCAGCAGCTTAGCACAGGGTTGGACTGAAGCTTTCTTT	CASSLAQGWTEAFF
TRBV4-3	.	13	TRBJ1-1	.	TGCGCCAGCAGTCCCTTTAGGAACACTGAAGCTTTCTTT	CASSPFRNTEAFF
TRBV6-6	.	15	TRBJ1-1	.	TGTGCCAGCAGTCCCGCGGACAGTGAAAGAACTGAAGCTTTCTTT	CASSPADSERTEAFF
TRBV7-2	.	14	TRBJ2-3	.	TGTGCCAGCAACTCGGGACTGAGCACAGATACGCAGTATTTT	CASNSGLSTDTQYF
TRBV30	TRBD1	15	TRBJ1-6	.	TGTGCCTGGACGACAGGGCCGAGATATAATTCACCCCTCCACTTT	CAWTTGPRYNSPLHF
TRBV4-1	.	15	TRBJ1-5	.	TGCGCCAGCAGCCAAGATCGGGGGTCGAGACAGCCCCAGCATTTT	CASSQDRGSRQPQHF
TRBV6-5	TRBD1	16	TRBJ1-6	.	TGTGCCAGCAGTTACAGGGGGACAGTACGCTCTTCACCCCTCCACTTT	CASSYRGTVRSSPLHF
TRBV5-6	TRBD2	16	TRBJ2-2	.	TGTGCCAGCAGCTTGAGACTAGCGGGGGTCACCGGGGAGCTGTTTTTT	CASSLRLAGVTGELFF
TRBV20-1	TRBD1	15	TRBJ2-4	.	TGCAGTGCTAGTAGGCCAGGGGGTGCCAAAAACATTCAGTACTTC	CSASRPGGAKNIQYF
TRBV4-2	TRBD2	15	TRBJ2-7	.	TGTGCCAGCAGCCAGGCAGCGGGGGCCCACTACGAGCAGTACTTC	CASSQAAGAHYEQYF
TRBV6-2/TRBV6-3	.	14	TRBJ2-3	.	TGTGCCAGCAGCCCTACCCTCGGCAGCGATACGCAGTATTTT	CASSPTLGSDTQYF
TRBV9	TRBD2	13	TRBJ2-1	few	TGTGCCAGCAGTAGCGGGGGGGGCAATGAGCAGTTCTTC	CASSSGGGNEQFF
TRBV2	TRBD2	16	TRBJ2-3	.	TGTGCCAGCAGTGAAGCTAGCGGGGGGGGCACAGATACGCAGTATTTT	CASSEASGGGTDTQYF
TRBV27	.	14	TRBJ1-2	many	TGTGCCAGCAGCCTAAAGGGCGGTAACTATGGCTACACCTTC	CASSLKGGNYGYTF
TRBV2	.	15	TRBJ1-5	.	TGTGCCAGCAGGGCAGAGCCTTATAGCAATCAGCCCCAGCATTTT	CASRAEPYSNQPQHF
TRBV18	.	13	TRBJ2-5	few	TGTGCCAGCTCACCAGGGGGATCGGAGACCCAGTACTTC	CASSPGGSETQYF
TRBV10-3	TRBD1	15	TRBJ2-1	.	TGTGCCATCAGTGAGTTTAGGACAGGGGTTGATGAGCAGTTCTTC	CAISEFRTGVDEQFF
TRBV9	TRBD1	16	TRBJ2-1	.	TGTGCCAGCAGCGAGCCGGGACAGGGGGAGTACAATGAGCAGTTCTTC	CASSEPGQGEYNEQFF
TRBV28	TRBD2	16	TRBJ2-1	.	TGTGCCAGCAGTTCCCGGGCTAGCGGGGGTTACAATGAGCAGTTCTTC	CASSSRASGGYNEQFF
TRBV20-1	.	14	TRBJ2-1	few	TGCAGTGCTAGGGGACACAACTCCTACAATGAGCAGTTCTTC	CSARGHNSYNEQFF